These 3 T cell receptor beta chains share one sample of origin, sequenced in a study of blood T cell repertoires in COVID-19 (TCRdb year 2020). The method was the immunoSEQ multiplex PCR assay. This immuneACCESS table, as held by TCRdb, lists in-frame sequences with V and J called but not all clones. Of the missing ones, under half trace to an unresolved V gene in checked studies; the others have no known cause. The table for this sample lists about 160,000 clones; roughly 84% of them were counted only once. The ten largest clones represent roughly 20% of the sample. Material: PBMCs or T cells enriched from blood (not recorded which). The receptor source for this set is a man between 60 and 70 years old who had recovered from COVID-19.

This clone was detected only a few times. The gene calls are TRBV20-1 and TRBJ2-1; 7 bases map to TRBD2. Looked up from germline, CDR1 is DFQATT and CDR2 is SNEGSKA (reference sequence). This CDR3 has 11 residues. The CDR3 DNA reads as TGCAGGGGAGGGGCGGGGGATGAGCAGTTCTTC. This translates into CRGGAGDEQFF.

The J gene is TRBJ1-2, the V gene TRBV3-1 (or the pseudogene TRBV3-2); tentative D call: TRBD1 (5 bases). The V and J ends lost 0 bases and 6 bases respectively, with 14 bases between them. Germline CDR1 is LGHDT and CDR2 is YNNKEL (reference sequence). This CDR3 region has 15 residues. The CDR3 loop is CASSQDVGGVDGYTF. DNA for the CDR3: TGTGCCAGCAGCCAAGATGTTGGGGGGGTTGATGGCTACACCTTC.

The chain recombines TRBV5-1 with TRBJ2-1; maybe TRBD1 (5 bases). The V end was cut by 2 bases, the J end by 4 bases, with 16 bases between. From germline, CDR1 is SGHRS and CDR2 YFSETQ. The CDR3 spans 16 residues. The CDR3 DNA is TGCGCCAGCAGCTTAAGGGGCGTTTCGAGTTACAATGAGCAGTTCTTC. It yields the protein CASSLRGVSSYNEQFF.